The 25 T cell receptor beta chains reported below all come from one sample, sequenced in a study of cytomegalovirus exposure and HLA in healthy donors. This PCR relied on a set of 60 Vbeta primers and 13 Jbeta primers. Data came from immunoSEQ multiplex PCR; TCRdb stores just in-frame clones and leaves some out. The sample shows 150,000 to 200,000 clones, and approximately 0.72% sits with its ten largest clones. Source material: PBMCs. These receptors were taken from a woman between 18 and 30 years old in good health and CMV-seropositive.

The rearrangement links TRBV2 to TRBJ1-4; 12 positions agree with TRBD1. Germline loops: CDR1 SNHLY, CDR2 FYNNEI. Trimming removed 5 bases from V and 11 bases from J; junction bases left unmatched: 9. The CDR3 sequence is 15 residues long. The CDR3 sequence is CASSLEGTGGEKLFF. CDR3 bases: TGTGCCAGCAGTCTGGAAGGGACAGGGGGCGAGAAACTGTTTTTT.

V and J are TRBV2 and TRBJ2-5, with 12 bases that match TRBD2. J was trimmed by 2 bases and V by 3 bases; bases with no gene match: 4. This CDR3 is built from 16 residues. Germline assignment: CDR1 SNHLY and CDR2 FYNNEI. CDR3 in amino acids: CASSDFLAGGQETQYF. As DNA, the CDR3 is TGTGCCAGCAGTGATTTTCTAGCGGGGGGGCAAGAGACCCAGTACTTC. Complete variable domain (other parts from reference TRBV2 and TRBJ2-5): EPEVTQTPSHQVTQMGQEVILRCVPISNHLYFYWYRQILGQKVEFLVSFYNNEISEKSEIFDDQFSVERPDGSNFTLKIRSTKLEDSAMYFCASSDFLAGGQETQYFGPGTRLLVL.

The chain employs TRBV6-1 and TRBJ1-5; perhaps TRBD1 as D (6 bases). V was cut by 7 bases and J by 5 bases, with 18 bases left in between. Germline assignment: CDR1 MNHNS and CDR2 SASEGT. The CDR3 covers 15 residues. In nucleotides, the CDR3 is TGTGCCAGCAAGCCGACAGGCAGCGACCATCAGCCCCAGCATTTT. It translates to CASKPTGSDHQPQHF.

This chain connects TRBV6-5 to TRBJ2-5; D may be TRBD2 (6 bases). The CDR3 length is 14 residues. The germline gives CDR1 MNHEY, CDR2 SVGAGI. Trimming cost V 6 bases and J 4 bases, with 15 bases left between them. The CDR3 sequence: CASSRPNGRETQYF. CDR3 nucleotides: TGTGCCAGCAGCCGTCCTAACGGGAGAGAGACCCAGTACTTC.

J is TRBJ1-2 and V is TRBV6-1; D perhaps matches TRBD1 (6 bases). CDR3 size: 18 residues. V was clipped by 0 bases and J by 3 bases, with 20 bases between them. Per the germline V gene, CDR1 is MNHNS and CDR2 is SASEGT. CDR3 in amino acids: CASSEAGRGGNFHYGYTF. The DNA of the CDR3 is TGTGCCAGCAGTGAAGCGGGGAGGGGGGGCAACTTTCACTATGGCTACACCTTC.

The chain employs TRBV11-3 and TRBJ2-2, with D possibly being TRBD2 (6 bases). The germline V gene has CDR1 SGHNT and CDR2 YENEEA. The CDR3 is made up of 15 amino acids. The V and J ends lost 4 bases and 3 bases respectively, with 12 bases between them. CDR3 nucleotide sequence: TGTGCCAGCAGCTCGGGAACGGGAGACACCGGGGAGCTGTTTTTT. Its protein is CASSSGTGDTGELFF.

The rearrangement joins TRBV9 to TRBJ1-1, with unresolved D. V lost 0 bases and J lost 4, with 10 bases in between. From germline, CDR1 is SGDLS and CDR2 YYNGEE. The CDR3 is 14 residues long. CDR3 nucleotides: TGTGCCAGCAGCGTAGGAGGTTTACGCACTGAAGCTTTCTTT. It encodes CASSVGGLRTEAFF.

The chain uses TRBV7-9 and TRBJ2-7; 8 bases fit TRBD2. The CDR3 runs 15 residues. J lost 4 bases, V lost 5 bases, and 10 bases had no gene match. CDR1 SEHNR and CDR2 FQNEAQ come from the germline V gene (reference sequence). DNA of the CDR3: TGTGCCAGCAGCCGGGGGGGCCCGTTTCCTTACGAGCAGTACTTC. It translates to CASSRGGPFPYEQYF.

The CDR3 coding sequence is TGTGCCAGCAGCTCTGCCGGGGGACAGCAGTTCTTC. Encoded protein: CASSSAGGQQFF. V usage is TRBV7-9 and J usage is TRBJ2-1; D is possibly TRBD2 (6 bases). With 4 bases removed from V and 11 bases from J, the gap between germline ends came to 12 bases. Germline lookup yields CDR1 SEHNR and CDR2 FQNEAQ (reference sequence). The CDR3 consists of 12 residues. The full variable domain, completed using reference TRBV7-9 and TRBJ2-1, is DTGVSQNPRHKITKRGQNVTFRCDPISEHNRLYWYRQTLGQGPEFLTYFQNEAQLEKSRLLSDRFSAERPKGSFSTLEIQRTEQGDSAMYLCASSSAGGQQFFGPGTRLTVL.

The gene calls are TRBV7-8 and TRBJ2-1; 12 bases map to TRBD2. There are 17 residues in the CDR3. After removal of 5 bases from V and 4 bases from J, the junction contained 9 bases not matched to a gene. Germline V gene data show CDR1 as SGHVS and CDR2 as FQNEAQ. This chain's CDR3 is CASSRTYGTSGYNEQFF. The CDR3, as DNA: TGTGCCAGCAGCCGAACATACGGGACTAGCGGGTACAATGAGCAGTTCTTC.

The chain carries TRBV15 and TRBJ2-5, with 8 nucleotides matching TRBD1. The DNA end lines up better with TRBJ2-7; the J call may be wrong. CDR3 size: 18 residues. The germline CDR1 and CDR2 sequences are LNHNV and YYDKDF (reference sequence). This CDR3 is CATRHERWTGSFIYEQYF. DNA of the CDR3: TGTGCCACCAGACACGAGAGATGGACAGGGAGTTTTATCTACGAGCAGTACTTC.

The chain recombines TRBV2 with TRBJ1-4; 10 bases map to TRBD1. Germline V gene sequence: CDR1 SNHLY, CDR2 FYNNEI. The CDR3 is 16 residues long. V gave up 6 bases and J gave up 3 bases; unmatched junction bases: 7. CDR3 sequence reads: CASRGVDRGPNEKLFF. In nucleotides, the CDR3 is TGTGCCAGCAGAGGAGTTGACAGGGGGCCTAATGAAAAACTGTTTTTT. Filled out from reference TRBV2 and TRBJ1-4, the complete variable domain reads EPEVTQTPSHQVTQMGQEVILRCVPISNHLYFYWYRQILGQKVEFLVSFYNNEISEKSEIFDDQFSVERPDGSNFTLKIRSTKLEDSAMYFCASRGVDRGPNEKLFFGSGTQLSVL.

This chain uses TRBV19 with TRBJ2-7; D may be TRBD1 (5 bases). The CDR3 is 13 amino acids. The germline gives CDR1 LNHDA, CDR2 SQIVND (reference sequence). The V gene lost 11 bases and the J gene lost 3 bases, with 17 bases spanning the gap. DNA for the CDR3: TGTGCCTCGGGCCCAGGGTACCACTACGAGCAGTACTTC. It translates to CASGPGYHYEQYF.

The CDR3 reads CASSQQGSGTYSEQYF. The DNA of the CDR3 is TGTGCCAGCAGCCAACAAGGGAGCGGAACTTACTCCGAGCAGTACTTC. The chain is built from TRBV4-2 and TRBJ2-7, with D tentatively TRBD2 (5 bases). With 2 bases removed from V and 6 bases from J, the gap between germline ends came to 20 bases. Germline V gene sequence: CDR1 LGHNA, CDR2 YNFKEQ. The length of the CDR3 is 16 residues.

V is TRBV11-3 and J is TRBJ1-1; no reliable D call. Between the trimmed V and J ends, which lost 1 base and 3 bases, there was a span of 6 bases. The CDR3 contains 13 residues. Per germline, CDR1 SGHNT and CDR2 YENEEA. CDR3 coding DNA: TGTGCCAGCAGCTTAGGGCGGCACACTGAAGCTTTCTTT. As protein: CASSLGRHTEAFF.

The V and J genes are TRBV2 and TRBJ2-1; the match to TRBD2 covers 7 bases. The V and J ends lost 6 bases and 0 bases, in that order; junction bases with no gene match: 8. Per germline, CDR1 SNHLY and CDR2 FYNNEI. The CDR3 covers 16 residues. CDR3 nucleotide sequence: TGTGCCAGCAGGGTAGCGGGCGCGAGCTCCTACAATGAGCAGTTCTTC. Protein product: CASRVAGASSYNEQFF.

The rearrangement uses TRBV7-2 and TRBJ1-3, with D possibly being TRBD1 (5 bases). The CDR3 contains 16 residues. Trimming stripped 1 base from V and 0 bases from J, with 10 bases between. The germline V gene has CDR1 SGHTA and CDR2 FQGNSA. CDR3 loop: CASSLGVTASGNTIYF. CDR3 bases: TGTGCCAGCAGCTTAGGGGTGACAGCCTCTGGAAACACCATATATTTT. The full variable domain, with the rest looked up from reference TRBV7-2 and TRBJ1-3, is GAGVSQSPSNKVTEKGKDVELRCDPISGHTALYWYRQSLGQGLEFLIYFQGNSAPDKSGLPSDRFSAERTGGSVSTLTIQRTQQEDSAVYLCASSLGVTASGNTIYFGEGSWLTVV.

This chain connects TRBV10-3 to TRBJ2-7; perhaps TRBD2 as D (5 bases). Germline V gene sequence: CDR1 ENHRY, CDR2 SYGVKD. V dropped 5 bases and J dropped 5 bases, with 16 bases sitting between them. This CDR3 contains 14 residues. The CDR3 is CAISRTGRWDEQYF. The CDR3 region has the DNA TGTGCCATCAGTAGAACGGGAAGATGGGACGAGCAGTACTTC.

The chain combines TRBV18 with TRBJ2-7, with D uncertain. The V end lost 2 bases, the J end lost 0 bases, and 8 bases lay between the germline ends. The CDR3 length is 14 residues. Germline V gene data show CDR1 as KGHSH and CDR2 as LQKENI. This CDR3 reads CASSPFQDSYEQYF. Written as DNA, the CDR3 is TGTGCCAGCTCACCATTTCAGGACTCCTACGAGCAGTACTTC.

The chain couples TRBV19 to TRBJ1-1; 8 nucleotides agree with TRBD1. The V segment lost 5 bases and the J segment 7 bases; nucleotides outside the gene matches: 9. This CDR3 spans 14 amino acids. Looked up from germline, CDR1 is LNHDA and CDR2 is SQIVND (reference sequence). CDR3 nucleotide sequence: TGTGCCAGTAGTCTCCGGACAGGGCCACATGAAGCTTTCTTT. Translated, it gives CASSLRTGPHEAFF.

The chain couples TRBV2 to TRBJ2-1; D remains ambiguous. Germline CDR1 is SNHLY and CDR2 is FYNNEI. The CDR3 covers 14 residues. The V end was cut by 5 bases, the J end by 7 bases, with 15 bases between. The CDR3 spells CASSSPEMPNEQFF. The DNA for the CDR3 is TGTGCCAGCAGTTCCCCCGAGATGCCAAATGAGCAGTTCTTC. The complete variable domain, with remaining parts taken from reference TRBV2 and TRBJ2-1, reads EPEVTQTPSHQVTQMGQEVILRCVPISNHLYFYWYRQILGQKVEFLVSFYNNEISEKSEIFDDQFSVERPDGSNFTLKIRSTKLEDSAMYFCASSSPEMPNEQFFGPGTRLTVL.

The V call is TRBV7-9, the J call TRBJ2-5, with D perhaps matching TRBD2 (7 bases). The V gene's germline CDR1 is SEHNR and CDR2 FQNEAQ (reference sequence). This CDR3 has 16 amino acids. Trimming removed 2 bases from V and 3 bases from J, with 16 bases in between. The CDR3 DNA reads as TGTGCCAGCAGCTTAAGGGGGGGGGCAGGCAAAGAGACCCAGTACTTC. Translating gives CASSLRGGAGKETQYF. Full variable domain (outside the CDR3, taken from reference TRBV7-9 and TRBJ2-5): DTGVSQNPRHKITKRGQNVTFRCDPISEHNRLYWYRQTLGQGPEFLTYFQNEAQLEKSRLLSDRFSAERPKGSFSTLEIQRTEQGDSAMYLCASSLRGGAGKETQYFGPGTRLLVL.

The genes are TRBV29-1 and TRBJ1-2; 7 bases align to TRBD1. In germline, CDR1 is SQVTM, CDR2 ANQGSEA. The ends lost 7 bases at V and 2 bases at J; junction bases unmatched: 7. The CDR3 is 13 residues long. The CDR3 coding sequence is TGCAGCGCCCTGCCGACAGGGAACTATGGCTACACCTTC. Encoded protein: CSALPTGNYGYTF. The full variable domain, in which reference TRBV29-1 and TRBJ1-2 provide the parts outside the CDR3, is SAVISQKPSRDICQRGTSLTIQCQVDSQVTMMFWYRQQPGQSLTLIATANQGSEATYESGFVIDKFPISRPNLTFSTLTVSNMSPEDSSIYLCSALPTGNYGYTFGSGTRLTVV.

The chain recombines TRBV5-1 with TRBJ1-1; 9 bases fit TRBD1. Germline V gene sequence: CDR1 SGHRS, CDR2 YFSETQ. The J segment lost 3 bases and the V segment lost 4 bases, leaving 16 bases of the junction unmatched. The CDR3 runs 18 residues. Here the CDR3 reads CASSLRPGQGFSDTEAFF. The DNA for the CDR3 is TGCGCCAGCAGCCTACGCCCGGGACAGGGTTTTTCGGACACTGAAGCTTTCTTT.

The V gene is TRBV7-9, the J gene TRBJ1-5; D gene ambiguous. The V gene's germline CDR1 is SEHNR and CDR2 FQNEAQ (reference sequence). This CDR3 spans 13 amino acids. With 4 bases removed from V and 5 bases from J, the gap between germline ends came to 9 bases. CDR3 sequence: CASSSGGHQPQHF. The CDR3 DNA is TGTGCCAGCAGCTCGGGCGGGCATCAGCCCCAGCATTTT.